Listed below are T cell receptor beta chains from one sample, sequenced in a study of beta chain features in type 1 diabetes. Sequencing used immunoSEQ multiplex PCR; TCRdb keeps in-frame clones, though not all of them. The data show 330,000 or so clones, about 18% seen once. Sequencing was done on a sample of naive CD4+ T cells from blood. The receptors come from a woman in her late teens or twenties in good health. CDR3s include the opening cysteine and the closing phenylalanine or tryptophan. A D gene is named only where the DNA matches it firmly. Not every row has a clone size; where given, it reads once, few, many or a size class.

J gene: TRBJ2-7
V gene: TRBV5-4
clone size: .
D gene: .
CDR3 DNA: TGTGCCAGCAGCTCTCACATTCAGTCTGGCAGTGCCTACGAGCAGTACTTC
CDR3 protein: CASSSHIQSGSAYEQYF

J gene: TRBJ1-2
V gene: TRBV18
clone size: few
D gene: .
CDR3 DNA: TGTGCCAGCTCACCAGATAACTCTGGCTACACCTTC
CDR3 protein: CASSPDNSGYTF

J gene: TRBJ2-1
V gene: TRBV6-1
clone size: .
D gene: .
CDR3 DNA: TGTGCCAGCAGTAGGACACGCGAGGATGAGCAGTTCTTC
CDR3 protein: CASSRTREDEQFF

J gene: TRBJ2-3
V gene: TRBV6-6
clone size: few
D gene: .
CDR3 DNA: TGTGCCAGCAGCCTCAGGACTGGGAGCACAGATACGCAGTATTTT
CDR3 protein: CASSLRTGSTDTQYF

J gene: TRBJ1-6
V gene: TRBV30
clone size: few
D gene: TRBD1
CDR3 DNA: TGTGCCTGGACAGGGGGCTTTTTCCCCCTCCACTTT
CDR3 protein: CAWTGGFFPLHF

J gene: TRBJ1-2
V gene: TRBV4-3
clone size: .
D gene: .
CDR3 DNA: TGCGCCAGCAGCCAAGACGGGGGTAGGGGAATCTATGGCTACACCTTC
CDR3 protein: CASSQDGGRGIYGYTF

J gene: TRBJ1-5
V gene: TRBV10-3
clone size: .
D gene: TRBD1
CDR3 DNA: TGTGCCATATCGGGGCAGGGGGGCAATCAGCCCCAGCATTTT
CDR3 protein: CAISGQGGNQPQHF

J gene: TRBJ2-7
V gene: TRBV30
clone size: few
D gene: .
CDR3 DNA: TGTGCCTGGGGAAAGTCAGGGTCCCTCTACGAGCAGTACTTC
CDR3 protein: CAWGKSGSLYEQYF

J gene: TRBJ2-3
V gene: TRBV5-1
clone size: .
D gene: TRBD1
CDR3 DNA: TGCGCCAGCAGCAGGGACAGGGGTACAGATACGCAGTATTTT
CDR3 protein: CASSRDRGTDTQYF

J gene: TRBJ2-5
V gene: TRBV9
clone size: .
D gene: .
CDR3 DNA: TGTGCCAGCAGCGTGGACAGAGAGGGGACCCAGTACTTC
CDR3 protein: CASSVDREGTQYF